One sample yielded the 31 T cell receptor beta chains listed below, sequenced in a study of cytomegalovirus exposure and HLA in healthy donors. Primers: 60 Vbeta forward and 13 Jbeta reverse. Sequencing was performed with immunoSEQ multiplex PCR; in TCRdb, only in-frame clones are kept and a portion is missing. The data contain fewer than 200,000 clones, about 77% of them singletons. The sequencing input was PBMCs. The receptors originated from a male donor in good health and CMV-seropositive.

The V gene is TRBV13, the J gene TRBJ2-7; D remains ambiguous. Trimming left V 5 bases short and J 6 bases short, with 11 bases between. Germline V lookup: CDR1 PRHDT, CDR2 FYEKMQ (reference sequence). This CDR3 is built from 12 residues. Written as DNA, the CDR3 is TGTGCCAGCAGCCCCCGTCGAGGCGAGCAGTACTTC. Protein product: CASSPRRGEQYF.

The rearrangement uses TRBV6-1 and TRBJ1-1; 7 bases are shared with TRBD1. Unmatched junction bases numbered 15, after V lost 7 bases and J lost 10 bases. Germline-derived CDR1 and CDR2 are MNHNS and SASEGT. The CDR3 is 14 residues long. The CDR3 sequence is CASITDRSFGGAFF. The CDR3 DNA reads TGTGCCAGCATTACGGACAGGTCCTTTGGGGGAGCTTTCTTT.

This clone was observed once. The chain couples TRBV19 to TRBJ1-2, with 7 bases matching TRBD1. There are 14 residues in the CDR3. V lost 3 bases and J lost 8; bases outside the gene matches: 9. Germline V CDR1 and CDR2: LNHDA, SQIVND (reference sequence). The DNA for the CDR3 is TGTGCCAGTAGTATCGGCAGGGGGTTAGGCGGCTACACCTTC. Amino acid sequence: CASSIGRGLGGYTF.

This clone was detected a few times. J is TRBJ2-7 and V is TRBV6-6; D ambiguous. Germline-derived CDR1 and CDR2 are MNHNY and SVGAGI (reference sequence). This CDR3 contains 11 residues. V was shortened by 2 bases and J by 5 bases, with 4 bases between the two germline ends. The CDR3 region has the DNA TGTGCCAGCAGTTACCAGAACGAGCAGTACTTC. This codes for CASSYQNEQYF.

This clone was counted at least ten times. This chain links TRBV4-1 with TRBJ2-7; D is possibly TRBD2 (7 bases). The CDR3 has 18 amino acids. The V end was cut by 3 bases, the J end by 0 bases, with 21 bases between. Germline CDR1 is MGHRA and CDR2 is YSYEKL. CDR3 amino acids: CASSQNILAGASSYEQYF. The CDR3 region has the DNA TGCGCCAGCAGCCAGAATATACTGGCGGGGGCCTCCTCCTACGAGCAGTACTTC.

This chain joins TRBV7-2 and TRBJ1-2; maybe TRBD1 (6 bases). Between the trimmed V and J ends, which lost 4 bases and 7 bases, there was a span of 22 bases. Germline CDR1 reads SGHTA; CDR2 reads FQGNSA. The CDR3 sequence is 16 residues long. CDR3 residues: CASSSDQGMLAGGYTF. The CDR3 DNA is TGTGCCAGCAGCTCAGATCAGGGGATGCTGGCTGGTGGCTACACCTTC.

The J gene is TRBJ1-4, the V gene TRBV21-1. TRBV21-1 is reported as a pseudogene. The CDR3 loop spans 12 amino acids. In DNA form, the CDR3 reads TGTGCCAGCAGCAAAGAGCATGAAAAACTGTTTTTT. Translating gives CASSKEHEKLFF.

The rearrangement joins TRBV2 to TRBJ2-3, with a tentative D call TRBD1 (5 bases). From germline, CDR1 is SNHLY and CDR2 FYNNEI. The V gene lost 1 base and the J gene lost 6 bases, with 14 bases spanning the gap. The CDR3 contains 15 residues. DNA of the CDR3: TGTGCCAGCAGTGAAGAAAAGGTCAGGGCCGATACGCAGTATTTT. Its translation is CASSEEKVRADTQYF.

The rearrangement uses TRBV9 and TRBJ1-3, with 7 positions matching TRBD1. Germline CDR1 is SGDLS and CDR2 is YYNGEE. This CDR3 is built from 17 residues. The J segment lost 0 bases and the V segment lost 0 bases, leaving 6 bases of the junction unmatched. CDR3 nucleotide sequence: TGTGCCAGCAGCGTAGGGGGGACAGATCGCTCTGGAAACACCATATATTTT. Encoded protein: CASSVGGTDRSGNTIYF.

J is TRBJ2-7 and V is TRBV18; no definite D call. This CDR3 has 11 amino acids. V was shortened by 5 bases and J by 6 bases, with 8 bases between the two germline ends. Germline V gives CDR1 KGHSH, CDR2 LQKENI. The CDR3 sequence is CASSGTAEQYF. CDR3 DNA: TGTGCCAGCTCAGGAACAGCCGAGCAGTACTTC.

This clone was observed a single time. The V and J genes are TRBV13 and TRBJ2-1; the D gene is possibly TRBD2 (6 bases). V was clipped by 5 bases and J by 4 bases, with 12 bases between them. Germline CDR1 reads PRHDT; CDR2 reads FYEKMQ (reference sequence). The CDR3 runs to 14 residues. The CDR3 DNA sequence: TGTGCCAGCAGCGAGACTAGACCTTACAATGAGCAGTTCTTC. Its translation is CASSETRPYNEQFF.

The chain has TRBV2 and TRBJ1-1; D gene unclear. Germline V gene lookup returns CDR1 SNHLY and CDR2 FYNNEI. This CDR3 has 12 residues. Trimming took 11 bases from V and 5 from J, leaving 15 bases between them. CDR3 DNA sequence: TGTGCCCCGATACGGCGCAGGACTGAAGCTTTCTTT. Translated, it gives CAPIRRRTEAFF.

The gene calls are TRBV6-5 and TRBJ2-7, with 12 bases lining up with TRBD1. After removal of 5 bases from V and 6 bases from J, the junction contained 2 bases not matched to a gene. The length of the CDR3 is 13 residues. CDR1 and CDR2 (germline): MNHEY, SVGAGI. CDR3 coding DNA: TGTGCCAGCAGTCGGGACAGGGGGCGCGAGCAGTACTTC. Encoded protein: CASSRDRGREQYF.

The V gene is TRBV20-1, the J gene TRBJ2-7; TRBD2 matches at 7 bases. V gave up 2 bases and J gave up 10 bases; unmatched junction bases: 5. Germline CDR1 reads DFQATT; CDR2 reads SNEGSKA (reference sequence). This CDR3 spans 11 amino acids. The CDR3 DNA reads TGCAGTGCTAGACGTAGCGGGTCCCAGTACTTC. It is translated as CSARRSGSQYF.

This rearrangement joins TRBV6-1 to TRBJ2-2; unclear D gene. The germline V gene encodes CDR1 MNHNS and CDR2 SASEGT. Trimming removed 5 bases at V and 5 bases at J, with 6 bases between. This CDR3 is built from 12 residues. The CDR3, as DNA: TGTGCCAGCAGTCAGTCTACCGGGGAGCTGTTTTTT. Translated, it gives CASSQSTGELFF.

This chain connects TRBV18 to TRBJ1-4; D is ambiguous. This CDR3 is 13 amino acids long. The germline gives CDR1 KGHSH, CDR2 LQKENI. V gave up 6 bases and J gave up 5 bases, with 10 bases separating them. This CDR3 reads CASSRSQNEKLFF. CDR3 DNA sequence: TGTGCCAGCTCGAGGAGTCAGAATGAAAAACTGTTTTTT.

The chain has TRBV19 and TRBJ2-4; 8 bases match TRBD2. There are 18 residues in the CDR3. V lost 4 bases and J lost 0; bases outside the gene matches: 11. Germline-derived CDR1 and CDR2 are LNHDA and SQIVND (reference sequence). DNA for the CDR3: TGTGCCAGTAGTACTCCTTTGAACGGGGGGGCAGCCAAAAACATTCAGTACTTC. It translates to CASSTPLNGGAAKNIQYF. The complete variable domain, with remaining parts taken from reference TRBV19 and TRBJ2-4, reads DGGITQSPKYLFRKEGQNVTLSCEQNLNHDAMYWYRQDPGQGLRLIYYSQIVNDFQKGDIAEGYSVSREKKESFPLTVTSAQKNPTAFYLCASSTPLNGGAAKNIQYFGAGTRLSVL.

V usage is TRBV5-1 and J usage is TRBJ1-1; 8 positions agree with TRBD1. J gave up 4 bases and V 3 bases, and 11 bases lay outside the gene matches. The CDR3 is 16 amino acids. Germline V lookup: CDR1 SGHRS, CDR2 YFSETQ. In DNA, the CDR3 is TGCGCCAGCAGCTCTAACCCGGGACAGGTCCGCACTGAAGCTTTCTTT. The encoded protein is CASSSNPGQVRTEAFF.

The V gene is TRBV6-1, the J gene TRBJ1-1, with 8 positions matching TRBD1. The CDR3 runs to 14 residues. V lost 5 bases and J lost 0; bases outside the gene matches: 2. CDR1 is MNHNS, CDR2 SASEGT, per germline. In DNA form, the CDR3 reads TGTGCCAGCAGTCCGACAGGGGTGAACACTGAAGCTTTCTTT. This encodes CASSPTGVNTEAFF.

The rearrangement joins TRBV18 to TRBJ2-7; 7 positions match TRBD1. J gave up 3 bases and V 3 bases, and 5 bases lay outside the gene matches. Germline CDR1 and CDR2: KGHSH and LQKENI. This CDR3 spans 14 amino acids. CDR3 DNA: TGTGCCAGCTCACCGGGACAGTTAAGCTACGAGCAGTACTTC. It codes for CASSPGQLSYEQYF.

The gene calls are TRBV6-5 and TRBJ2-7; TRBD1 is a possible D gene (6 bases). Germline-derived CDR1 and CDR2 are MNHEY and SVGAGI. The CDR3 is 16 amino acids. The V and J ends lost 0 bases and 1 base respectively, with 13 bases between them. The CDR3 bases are TGTGCCAGCAGTTACTCGAGACAGGCACTTTCCTACGAGCAGTACTTC. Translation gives CASSYSRQALSYEQYF.

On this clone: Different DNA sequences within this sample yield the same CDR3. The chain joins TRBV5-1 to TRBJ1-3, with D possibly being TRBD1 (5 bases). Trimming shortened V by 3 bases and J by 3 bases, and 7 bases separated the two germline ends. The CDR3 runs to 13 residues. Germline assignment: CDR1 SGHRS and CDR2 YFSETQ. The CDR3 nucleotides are TGCGCCAGCAGCTGGCAGGGTGGAAACACCATATATTTT. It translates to CASSWQGGNTIYF.

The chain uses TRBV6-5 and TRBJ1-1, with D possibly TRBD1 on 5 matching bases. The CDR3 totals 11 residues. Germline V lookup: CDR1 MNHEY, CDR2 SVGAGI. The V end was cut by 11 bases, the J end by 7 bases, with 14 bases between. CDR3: CADTGDDEAFF. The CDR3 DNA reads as TGTGCCGACACGGGGGATGATGAAGCTTTCTTT.

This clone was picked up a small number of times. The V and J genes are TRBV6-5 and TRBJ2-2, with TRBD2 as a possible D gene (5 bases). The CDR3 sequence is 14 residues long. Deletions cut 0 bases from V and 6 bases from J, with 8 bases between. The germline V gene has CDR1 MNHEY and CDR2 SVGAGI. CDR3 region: CASSYSRGPGELFF. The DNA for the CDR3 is TGTGCCAGCAGTTACTCGAGAGGGCCCGGGGAGCTGTTTTTT.

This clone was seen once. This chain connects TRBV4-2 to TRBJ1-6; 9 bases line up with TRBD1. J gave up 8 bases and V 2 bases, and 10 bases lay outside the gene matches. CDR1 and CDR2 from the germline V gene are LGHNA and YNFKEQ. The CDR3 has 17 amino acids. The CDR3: CASSQSSGTGIDSPLHF. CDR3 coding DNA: TGTGCCAGCAGCCAATCTTCCGGGACAGGGATAGATTCACCCCTCCACTTT.

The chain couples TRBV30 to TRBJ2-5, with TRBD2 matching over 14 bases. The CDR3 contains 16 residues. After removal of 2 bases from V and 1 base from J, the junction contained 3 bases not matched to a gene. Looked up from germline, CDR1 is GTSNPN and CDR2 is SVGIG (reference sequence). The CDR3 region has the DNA TGTGCCTGGAGTTCAGGACTAGCGGGGGGCCAAGAGACCCAGTACTTC. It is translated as CAWSSGLAGGQETQYF.

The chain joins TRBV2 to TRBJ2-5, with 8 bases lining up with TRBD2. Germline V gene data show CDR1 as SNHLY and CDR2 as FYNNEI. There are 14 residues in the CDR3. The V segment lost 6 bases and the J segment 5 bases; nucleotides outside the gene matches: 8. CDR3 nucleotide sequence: TGTGCCAGCAGACAGGGACTAGAAAGTGAGACCCAGTACTTC. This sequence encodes CASRQGLESETQYF.

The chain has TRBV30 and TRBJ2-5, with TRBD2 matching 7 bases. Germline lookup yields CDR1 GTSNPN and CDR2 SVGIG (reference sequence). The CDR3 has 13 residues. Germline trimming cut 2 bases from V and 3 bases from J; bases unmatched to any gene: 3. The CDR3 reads CAWSHGGEETQYF. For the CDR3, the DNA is TGTGCCTGGAGTCATGGGGGGGAAGAGACCCAGTACTTC.

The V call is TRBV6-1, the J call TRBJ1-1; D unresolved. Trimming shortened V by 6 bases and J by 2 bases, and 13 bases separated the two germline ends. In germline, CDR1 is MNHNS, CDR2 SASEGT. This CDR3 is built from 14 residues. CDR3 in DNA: TGTGCCAGCAGCTTGAGAGGGCGAAACACTGAAGCTTTCTTT. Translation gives CASSLRGRNTEAFF.

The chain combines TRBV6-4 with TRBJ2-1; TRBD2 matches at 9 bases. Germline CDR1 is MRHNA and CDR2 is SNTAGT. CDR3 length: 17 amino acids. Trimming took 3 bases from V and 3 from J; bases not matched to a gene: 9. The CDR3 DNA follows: TGTGCCAGCAGTGAAATTGGGCTAGCGGGGATCTACAATGAGCAGTTCTTC. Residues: CASSEIGLAGIYNEQFF.

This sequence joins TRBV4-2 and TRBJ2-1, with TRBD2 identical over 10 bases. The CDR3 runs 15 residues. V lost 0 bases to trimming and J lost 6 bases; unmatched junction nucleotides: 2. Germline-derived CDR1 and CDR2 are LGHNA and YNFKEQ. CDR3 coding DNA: TGTGCCAGCAGCCAAGATAGCGGGGGGCCCAATGAGCAGTTCTTC. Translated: CASSQDSGGPNEQFF.